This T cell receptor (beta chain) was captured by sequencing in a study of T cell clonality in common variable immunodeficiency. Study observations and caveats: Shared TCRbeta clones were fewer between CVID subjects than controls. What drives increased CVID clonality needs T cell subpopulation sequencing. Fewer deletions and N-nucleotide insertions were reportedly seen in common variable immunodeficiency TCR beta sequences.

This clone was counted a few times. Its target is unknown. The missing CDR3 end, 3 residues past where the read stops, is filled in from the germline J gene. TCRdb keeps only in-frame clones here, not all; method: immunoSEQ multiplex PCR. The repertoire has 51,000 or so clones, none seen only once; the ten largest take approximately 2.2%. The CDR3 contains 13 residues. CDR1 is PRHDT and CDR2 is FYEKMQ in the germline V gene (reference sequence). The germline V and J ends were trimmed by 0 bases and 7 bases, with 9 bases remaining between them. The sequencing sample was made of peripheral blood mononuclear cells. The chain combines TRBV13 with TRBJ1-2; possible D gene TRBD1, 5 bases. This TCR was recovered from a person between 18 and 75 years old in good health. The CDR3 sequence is CASSLGQGSGYTF. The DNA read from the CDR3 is TGTGCCAGCAGCTTAGGGCAGGGCTCTGGC.